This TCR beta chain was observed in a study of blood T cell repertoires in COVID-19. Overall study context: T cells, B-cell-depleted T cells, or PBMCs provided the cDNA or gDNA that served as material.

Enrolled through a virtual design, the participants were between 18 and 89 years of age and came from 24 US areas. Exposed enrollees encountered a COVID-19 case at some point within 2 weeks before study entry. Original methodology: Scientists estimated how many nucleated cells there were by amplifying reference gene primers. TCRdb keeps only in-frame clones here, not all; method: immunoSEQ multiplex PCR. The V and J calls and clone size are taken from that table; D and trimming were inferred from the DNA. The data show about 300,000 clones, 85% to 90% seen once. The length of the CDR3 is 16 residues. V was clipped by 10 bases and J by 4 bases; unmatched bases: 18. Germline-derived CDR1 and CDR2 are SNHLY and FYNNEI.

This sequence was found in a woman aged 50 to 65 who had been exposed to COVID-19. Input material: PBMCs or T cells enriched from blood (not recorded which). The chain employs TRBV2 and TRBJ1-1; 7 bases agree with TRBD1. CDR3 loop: CAIIRSAKTGPTEAFF. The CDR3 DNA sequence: TGTGCCATAATTAGATCGGCCAAGACAGGGCCCACTGAAGCTTTCTTT.